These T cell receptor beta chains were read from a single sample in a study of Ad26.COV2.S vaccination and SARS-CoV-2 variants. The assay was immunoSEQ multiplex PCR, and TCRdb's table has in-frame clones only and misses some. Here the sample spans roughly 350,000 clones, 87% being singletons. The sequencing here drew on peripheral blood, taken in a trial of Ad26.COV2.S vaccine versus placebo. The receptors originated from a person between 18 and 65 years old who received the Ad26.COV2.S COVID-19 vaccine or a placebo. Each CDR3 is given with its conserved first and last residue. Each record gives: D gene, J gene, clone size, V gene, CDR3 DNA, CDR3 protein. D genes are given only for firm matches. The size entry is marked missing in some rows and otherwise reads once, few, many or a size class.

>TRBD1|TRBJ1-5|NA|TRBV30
TGTGCCTGGAGTGGGTACAGGGGGGCAAATCAGCCCCAGCATTTT
CAWSGYRGANQPQHF
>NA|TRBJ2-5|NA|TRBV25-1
TGTGCCAGCAGAGCCTTATGGGGGGACCAGTACTTC
CASRALWGDQYF
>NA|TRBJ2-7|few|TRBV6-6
TGTGCCAGCAGTTACTCGGGCCAAAAGTACTACGAGCAGTACTTC
CASSYSGQKYYEQYF
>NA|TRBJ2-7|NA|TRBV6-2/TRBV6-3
TGTGCCAGCAGTAGGGGGGAATACTCCTACGAGCAGTACTTC
CASSRGEYSYEQYF
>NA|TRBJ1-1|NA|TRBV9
TGTGCCAGCAGCGTAGATCCGGTGAAGCGCACTGAAGCTTTCTTT
CASSVDPVKRTEAFF
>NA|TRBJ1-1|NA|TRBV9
TGTGCCAGCAGCGTCCTAGGGGTAGAGGGGAGGGAAGCTTTCTTT
CASSVLGVEGREAFF
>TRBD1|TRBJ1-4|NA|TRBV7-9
TGTGCCAGCAGCTTCTCCAGGGGAAGGGGGCAAGCAAAACTGTTTTTT
CASSFSRGRGQAKLFF
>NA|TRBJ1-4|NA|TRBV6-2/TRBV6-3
TGTGCCAGCAGTTACTCAGGGCATGAAAAACTGTTTTTT
CASSYSGHEKLFF
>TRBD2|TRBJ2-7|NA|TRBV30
TGTGCCTGGGGCGGGGGGATCGCCTACGAGCAGTACTTC
CAWGGGIAYEQYF
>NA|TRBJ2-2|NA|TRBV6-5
TGTGCCAGCAGTTACGGGGGGCTCCCCAGAGGCGGGGAGCTGTTTTTT
CASSYGGLPRGGELFF
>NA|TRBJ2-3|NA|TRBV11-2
TGTGCCAGCAGCTTACCGGGACTTGGAACAGATACGCAGTATTTT
CASSLPGLGTDTQYF
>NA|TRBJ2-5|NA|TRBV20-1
TGCAGTGCTAGTATAGGCGCTAGGCACCAAGAGACCCAGTACTTC
CSASIGARHQETQYF
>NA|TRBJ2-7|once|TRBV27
TGTGCCAGCAGTTTATCGGGACAACCCTACGAGCAGTACTTC
CASSLSGQPYEQYF
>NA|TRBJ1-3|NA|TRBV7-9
TGTGCCAGCAGCTTACGTCGGACGGCCTCTGGAAACACCATATATTTT
CASSLRRTASGNTIYF
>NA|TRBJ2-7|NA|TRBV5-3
TGTGCCAGAAGCCCCCGCGGGATCTCCTACGAGCAGTACTTC
CARSPRGISYEQYF
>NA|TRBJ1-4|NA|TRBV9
TGTGCCAGCAGCGTAGGGCGGTTAGTTGCAACTAATGAAAAACTGTTTTTT
CASSVGRLVATNEKLFF
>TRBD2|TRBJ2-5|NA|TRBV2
TGTGCCAGCAGTGCCCTGGGACTAGTCCAAGAGACCCAGTACTTC
CASSALGLVQETQYF
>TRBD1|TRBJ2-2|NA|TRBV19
TGTGCCAGTAGCCTGACCGGGACAGGGATTGTCGGGGAGCTGTTTTTT
CASSLTGTGIVGELFF
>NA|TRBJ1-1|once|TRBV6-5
TGTGCCAGCCAACACAGGGCCCGGGATGAAGCTTTCTTT
CASQHRARDEAFF
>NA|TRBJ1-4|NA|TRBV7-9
TGTGCCAGCAGCTTATCAGGGCTTGCGGAAAAACTGTTTTTT
CASSLSGLAEKLFF
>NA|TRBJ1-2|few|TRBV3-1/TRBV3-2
TGTGCCAGCAGCCAAGATCTGCCGGGCTACACCTTC
CASSQDLPGYTF
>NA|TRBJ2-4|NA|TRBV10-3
TGTGCCATCAGTGATGGAAACATTCAGTACTTC
CAISDGNIQYF
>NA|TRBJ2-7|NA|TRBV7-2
TGTGCCAGCAGCACAAACTGGGGGGCCTACGAGCAGTACTTC
CASSTNWGAYEQYF
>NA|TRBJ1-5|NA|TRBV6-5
TGTGCCAGCAGTTACTCGAGTTATAGCAATCAGCCCCAGCATTTT
CASSYSSYSNQPQHF
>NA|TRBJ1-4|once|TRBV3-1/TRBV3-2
TGTGCCAGCAGACCCCGGACAAGCAAGGGTAATGAAAAACTGTTTTTT
CASRPRTSKGNEKLFF
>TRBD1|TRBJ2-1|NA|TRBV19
TGTGCCAGCGGACAGGGGGCCTACAATGAGCAGTTCTTC
CASGQGAYNEQFF
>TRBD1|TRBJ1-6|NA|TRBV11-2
TGTGCCAGCAGCTCAACACCGGGACAGAATAATTCACCCCTCCACTTT
CASSSTPGQNNSPLHF
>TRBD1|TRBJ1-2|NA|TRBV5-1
TGCGCCAGCAGCCCCGTACGCATGGGGACAGACTATGGCTACACCTTC
CASSPVRMGTDYGYTF
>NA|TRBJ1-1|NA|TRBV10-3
TGTGCCATCAGTGAGCCGTCGGGCAGACCGAACACTGAAGCTTTCTTT
CAISEPSGRPNTEAFF
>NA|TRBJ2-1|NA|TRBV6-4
TGTGCCAGCAGTGACTCCCATTTCTGTAGGGGGAGGTATTGGTTGGACAATGAGCAGTTCTTC
CASSDSHFCRGRYWLDNEQFF
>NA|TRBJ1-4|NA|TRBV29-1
TGCAGCGTTGAAGAGGGTAGGGTAGGGGAAAAACTGTTTTTT
CSVEEGRVGEKLFF
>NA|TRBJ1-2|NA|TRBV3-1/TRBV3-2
TGTGCCAGCAGCCTAACAGGGTCCCTCTATGGCTACACCTTC
CASSLTGSLYGYTF
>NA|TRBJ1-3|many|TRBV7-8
TGTGCCAGCAGCTTAGGGACAACGGGAAACACCATATATTTT
CASSLGTTGNTIYF
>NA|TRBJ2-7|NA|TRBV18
TGTGCCAGCTCAGGGGGGTTCGAGCAGTACTTC
CASSGGFEQYF
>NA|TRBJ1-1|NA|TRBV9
TGTGCCAGCAGCGTAGGGACCGGGGGCACCACTGAAGCTTTCTTT
CASSVGTGGTTEAFF
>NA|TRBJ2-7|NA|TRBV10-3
TGTGCCATCAGTGAGTTGGAGGGGGCCAGCTCCTACGAGCAGTACTTC
CAISELEGASSYEQYF
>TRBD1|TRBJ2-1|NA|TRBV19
TGTGCCAGTAGCCAGACAGGGGCCCATTACAATGAGCAGTTCTTC
CASSQTGAHYNEQFF
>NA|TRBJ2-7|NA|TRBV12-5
TGTGCTAGTGCCCACCTAGCGTTTTCTGCCTACGAGCAGTACTTC
CASAHLAFSAYEQYF
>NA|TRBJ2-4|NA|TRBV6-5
TGTGCCAGCAGGCCTCGATACGATGACATTCAGTACTTC
CASRPRYDDIQYF